A single sample gave rise to the 20 T cell receptor beta chains below, sequenced in a study of blood T cell repertoires in COVID-19. Only in-frame clones appear in the TCRdb table, and some are missing; sequencing was by immunoSEQ multiplex PCR. Of around 100,000 clones in the sample, around nine tenths were seen once. The sample consisted of peripheral blood. These TCRs come from a man aged 40-55 years with acute or convalescent COVID-19.

The genes are TRBV27 and TRBJ1-2; D is perhaps TRBD1 (5 bases). Trimming cost V 6 bases and J 8 bases, with 19 bases left between them. Germline values: CDR1 MNHEY, CDR2 SMNVEV (reference sequence). CDR3 length equals 14 residues. CDR3 in DNA: TGTGCCAGCAGGGCCCGAGGGGCCGGGGGGGGCTACACCTTC. It codes for CASRARGAGGGYTF.

The V and J genes are TRBV29-1 and TRBJ1-1; 9 nucleotides line up with TRBD1. The CDR3 runs to 15 residues. Germline assignment: CDR1 SQVTM and CDR2 ANQGSEA. Trimming removed 7 bases from V and 6 bases from J; junction bases left unmatched: 15. CDR3 loop: CSGTPQGAGAAEAFF. DNA of the CDR3: TGCAGCGGCACCCCACAGGGGGCGGGGGCGGCTGAAGCTTTCTTT.

V is TRBV6-4 and J is TRBJ1-1; the D gene is possibly TRBD1 (6 bases). V was clipped by 5 bases and J by 1 base, with 8 bases between them. Germline V gives CDR1 MRHNA, CDR2 SNTAGT. CDR3 size: 13 residues. The CDR3 loop is CASSLDRNTEAFF. Written as DNA, the CDR3 is TGTGCCAGCAGTTTGGACAGGAACACTGAAGCTTTCTTT.

The genes are TRBV2 and TRBJ1-2, with 7 bases aligning to TRBD1. V gave up 1 base and J gave up 4 bases; unmatched junction bases: 6. The CDR3 spans 15 residues. CDR1 and CDR2 (germline): SNHLY, FYNNEI. The CDR3 bases are TGTGCCAGCAGTGAAGGAGGGGGCGACTTCTATGGCTACACCTTC. This translates into CASSEGGGDFYGYTF.

The chain has TRBV4-2 and TRBJ1-2; D not resolved. Germline assignment: CDR1 LGHNA and CDR2 YNFKEQ. V shed 0 bases and J shed 5 bases, with 13 bases lying between them. The CDR3 is made up of 15 amino acids. The CDR3 region has the DNA TGTGCCAGCAGCCAAGAGCTCCGGCAGCGTTATGGCTACACCTTC. It specifies CASSQELRQRYGYTF.

The chain couples TRBV4-1 to TRBJ2-7; the match to TRBD2 covers 9 bases. The V segment lost 0 bases and the J segment 6 bases; nucleotides outside the gene matches: 12. The CDR3 loop spans 17 amino acids. Germline V gives CDR1 MGHRA, CDR2 YSYEKL. Here the CDR3 DNA reads TGCGCCAGCAGCCAAGAGGGTCTGGCGGGGGGGCCAGGCGAGCAGTACTTC. Translating it yields CASSQEGLAGGPGEQYF.

J is TRBJ1-5 and V is TRBV7-6, with 9 bases matching TRBD1. The V gene's germline CDR1 is SGHVS and CDR2 FNYEAQ. The length of the CDR3 is 16 residues. The V segment lost 1 base and the J segment 7 bases; nucleotides outside the gene matches: 8. As DNA, the CDR3 is TGTGCCAGCAGCTTAGGACAGGGGGGTAAGTTCCAGCCCCAGCATTTT. Encoded protein: CASSLGQGGKFQPQHF.

The gene calls are TRBV30 and TRBJ2-7, with 8 nucleotides matching TRBD1. V trimming: 5 bases; J trimming: 1 base; junction bases outside the gene matches: 7. Germline CDR1 is GTSNPN and CDR2 is SVGIG (reference sequence). The CDR3 contains 14 residues. The CDR3 loop is CAWAKGDRSYEQYF. The DNA for the CDR3 is TGTGCCTGGGCCAAGGGGGACAGGTCCTACGAGCAGTACTTC.

The J gene is TRBJ1-2, the V gene TRBV18, with D perhaps TRBD1 (5 bases). This CDR3 is 14 amino acids long. Trimming pared 6 bases from V and 1 base from J, leaving 12 bases between. Germline V lookup: CDR1 KGHSH, CDR2 LQKENI. CDR3 sequence reads: CASSRDRLNYGYTF. CDR3 DNA: TGTGCCAGCTCTCGCGACAGACTTAACTATGGCTACACCTTC.

The rearrangement joins TRBV15 to TRBJ1-1; TRBD1 might be the D (6 bases). This CDR3 is 14 amino acids long. The germline CDR1 and CDR2 sequences are LNHNV and YYDKDF (reference sequence). V shed 4 bases and J shed 5 bases, with 14 bases lying between them. CDR3 nucleotides: TGTGCCACCAGCACAGGGGCGAGGTGGACTGAAGCTTTCTTT. Amino acids: CATSTGARWTEAFF.

The chain links TRBV19 to TRBJ1-4, with D possibly TRBD1 on 5 matching bases. V lost 1 base to trimming and J lost 6 bases, with 9 bases between them. The CDR3 extends over 14 amino acids. CDR1 and CDR2 (germline): LNHDA, SQIVND (reference sequence). CDR3 DNA sequence: TGTGCCAGTAGTATAGCGGCGGGGCATGAAAAACTGTTTTTT. Translation gives CASSIAAGHEKLFF.

This clone was seen only once. The chain is built from TRBV18 and TRBJ1-1; D is undetermined. V dropped 3 bases and J dropped 4 bases, with 9 bases sitting between them. Germline CDR1 is KGHSH and CDR2 is LQKENI. The CDR3 sequence is 13 residues long. In DNA, the CDR3 is TGTGCCAGCTCACCCTTAGCGGGCACTGAAGCTTTCTTT. Translation gives CASSPLAGTEAFF.

This sequence joins TRBV7-8 and TRBJ2-7, with TRBD1 matching 7 bases. CDR1 and CDR2 (germline): SGHVS, FQNEAQ. The CDR3 is made up of 14 amino acids. Trimming took 5 bases from V and 2 from J; bases not matched to a gene: 6. The CDR3 DNA reads as TGTGCCAGCAGCCCGGTGGGGACAGCCTACGAGCAGTACTTC. This sequence encodes CASSPVGTAYEQYF.

V gene TRBV30 combines with J gene TRBJ1-6, with 9 bases that match TRBD1. CDR1 is GTSNPN, CDR2 SVGIG, per germline (reference sequence). After removal of 4 bases from V and 7 bases from J, the junction contained 2 bases not matched to a gene. CDR3 length equals 13 residues. The CDR3 DNA sequence: TGTGCCTGGATGGGGACAGGGAATTCACCCCTCCACTTT. Protein sequence: CAWMGTGNSPLHF.

The chain recombines TRBV11-2 with TRBJ1-1, with TRBD1 matching 9 bases. The ends lost 5 bases at V and 2 bases at J; junction bases unmatched: 6. The CDR3 loop spans 15 amino acids. The germline CDR1 and CDR2 sequences are SGHAT and FQNNGV. In DNA, the CDR3 is TGTGCCAGCAGCCTTGGGACAGGGCGTAACACTGAAGCTTTCTTT. Its translation: CASSLGTGRNTEAFF.

The chain combines TRBV21-1 with TRBJ1-1; TRBD1, the table's D call, was not compared with the DNA. TRBV21-1 is a pseudogene locus. This CDR3 spans 18 amino acids. The CDR3: CASSKDRTPKPMNTEAFF. The CDR3 DNA follows: TGTGCCAGCAGCAAAGATAGGACACCGAAACCTATGAACACTGAAGCTTTCTTT.

The sample holds one count of this clone. The chain is built from TRBV18 and TRBJ2-1; 11 positions match TRBD2. CDR1 and CDR2 from the germline V gene are KGHSH and LQKENI. The ends lost 6 bases at V and 5 bases at J; junction bases unmatched: 6. The CDR3 contains 15 residues. The CDR3 loop reads CASSPTSGRNNEQFF. The CDR3 DNA follows: TGTGCCAGCTCTCCTACTAGCGGGAGAAACAATGAGCAGTTCTTC.

The chain carries TRBV6-2 or TRBV6-3 and TRBJ1-6; D not certain. Deletions cut 5 bases from V and 1 base from J, with 9 bases between. Germline CDR1 reads MNHEY; CDR2 reads SVGEGT. The CDR3 loop spans 15 amino acids. CDR3 region: CASSISQSYNSPLHF. The CDR3 bases are TGTGCCAGCAGTATTTCGCAGTCCTATAATTCACCCCTCCACTTT.

The rearrangement links TRBV12-3 or TRBV12-4 to TRBJ1-6; TRBD1 might be the D (5 bases). V was shortened by 6 bases and J by 9 bases, with 12 bases between the two germline ends. CDR3 length: 13 residues. CDR3 nucleotide sequence: TGTGCCAGCAGGAAGACGGACACTTCACCCCTCCACTTT. Translation: CASRKTDTSPLHF.

V usage is TRBV7-9 and J usage is TRBJ2-7, with 9 bases identical to TRBD1. The V gene's germline CDR1 is SEHNR and CDR2 FQNEAQ (reference sequence). Trimming at V came to 5 bases and at J to 5 bases, leaving 4 bases not matched to a gene. The CDR3 length is 13 residues. The CDR3 sequence is CASSHDRGDEQYF. The CDR3 DNA reads TGTGCCAGCAGCCATGACAGGGGGGACGAGCAGTACTTC.